This T cell receptor (beta chain) comes out of a study of control samples from healthy donors and cancer patients. TCRdb keeps only in-frame clones here, not all; method: immunoSEQ multiplex PCR. The sample shows over 90,000 clones, around nine tenths of them seen only once. This clone appeared once. V lost 5 bases to trimming and J lost 6 bases, with 22 bases between them. Per the germline V gene, CDR1 is GTSNPN and CDR2 is SVGIG (reference sequence). CDR3 size: 16 residues. The sequenced material came from PBMCs. This clonotype was obtained from a man aged 55 to 70 with lung cancer. The chain links TRBV30 to TRBJ2-2; D might be TRBD2 (5 bases). The CDR3 bases are TGTGCCTGGCATCCCCTCCGAGGGAAGGTGTCCGGGGAGCTGTTTTTT. Its protein product is CAWHPLRGKVSGELFF.